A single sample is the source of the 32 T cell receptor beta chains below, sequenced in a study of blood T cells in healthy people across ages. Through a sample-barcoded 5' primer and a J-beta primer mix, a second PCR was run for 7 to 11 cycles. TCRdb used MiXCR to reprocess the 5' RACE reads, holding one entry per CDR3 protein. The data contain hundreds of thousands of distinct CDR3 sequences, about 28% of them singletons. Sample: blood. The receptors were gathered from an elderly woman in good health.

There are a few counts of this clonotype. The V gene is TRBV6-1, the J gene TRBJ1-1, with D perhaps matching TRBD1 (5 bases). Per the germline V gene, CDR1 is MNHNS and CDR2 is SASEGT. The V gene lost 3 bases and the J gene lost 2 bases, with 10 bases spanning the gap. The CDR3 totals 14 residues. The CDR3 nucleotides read TGTGCCAGCAGTGACTGGGGCCCCAACACTGAAGCTTTCTTT. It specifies CASSDWGPNTEAFF.

The CDR3 sequence: CSARDSGGVGEAFF. The CDR3 DNA reads as TGCAGTGCTAGAGATTCAGGGGGCGTCGGGGAAGCTTTCTTT. The chain employs TRBV20-1 and TRBJ1-1, with 8 positions matching TRBD1. Germline values: CDR1 DFQATT, CDR2 SNEGSKA (reference sequence). The CDR3 contains 14 residues. With V trimmed by 0 bases and J by 8 bases, 8 bases remained unmatched.

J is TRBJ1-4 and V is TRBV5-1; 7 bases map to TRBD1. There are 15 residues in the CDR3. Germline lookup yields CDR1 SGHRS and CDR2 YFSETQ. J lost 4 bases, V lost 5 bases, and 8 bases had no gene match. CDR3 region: CASRPRTGFNEKLFF. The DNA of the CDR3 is TGCGCCAGCAGGCCCCGGACAGGTTTTAATGAAAAACTGTTTTTT.

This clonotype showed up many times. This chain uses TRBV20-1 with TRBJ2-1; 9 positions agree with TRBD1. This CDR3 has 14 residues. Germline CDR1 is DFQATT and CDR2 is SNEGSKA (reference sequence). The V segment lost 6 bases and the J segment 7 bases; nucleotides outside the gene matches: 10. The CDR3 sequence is CSADNGQGFNEQFF. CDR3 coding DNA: TGCAGTGCCGACAACGGACAGGGGTTTAATGAGCAGTTCTTC.

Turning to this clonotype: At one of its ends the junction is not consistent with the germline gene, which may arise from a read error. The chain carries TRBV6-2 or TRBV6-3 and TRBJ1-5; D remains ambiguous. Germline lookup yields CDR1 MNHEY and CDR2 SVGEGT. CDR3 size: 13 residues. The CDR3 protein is CASRPFKNQPQHF. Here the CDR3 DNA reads TGCGCCAGCAGGCCTTTCAAAAATCAGCCCCAGCATTTT.

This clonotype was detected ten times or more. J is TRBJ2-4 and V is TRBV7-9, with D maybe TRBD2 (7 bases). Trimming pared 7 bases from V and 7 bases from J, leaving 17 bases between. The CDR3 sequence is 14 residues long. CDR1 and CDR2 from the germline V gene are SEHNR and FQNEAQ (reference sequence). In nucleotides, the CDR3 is TGTGCCAGCACCCTACGCGGGGGCCCGAACATTCAGTACTTC. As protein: CASTLRGGPNIQYF.

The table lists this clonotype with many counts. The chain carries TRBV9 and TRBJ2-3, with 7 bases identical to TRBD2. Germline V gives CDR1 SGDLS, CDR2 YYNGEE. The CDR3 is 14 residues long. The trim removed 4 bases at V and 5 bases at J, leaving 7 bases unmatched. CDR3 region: CASSIRTSIDTQYF. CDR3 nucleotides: TGTGCCAGCAGCATACGGACTAGTATAGATACGCAGTATTTT.

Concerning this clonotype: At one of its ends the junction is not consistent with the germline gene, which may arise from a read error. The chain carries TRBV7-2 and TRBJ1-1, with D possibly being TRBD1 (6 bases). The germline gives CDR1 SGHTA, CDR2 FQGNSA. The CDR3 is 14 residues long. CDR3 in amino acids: CASGLYRANTEAFF. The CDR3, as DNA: TGTGCCAGCGGCTTATACAGGGCGAACACTGAAGCTTTCTTT.

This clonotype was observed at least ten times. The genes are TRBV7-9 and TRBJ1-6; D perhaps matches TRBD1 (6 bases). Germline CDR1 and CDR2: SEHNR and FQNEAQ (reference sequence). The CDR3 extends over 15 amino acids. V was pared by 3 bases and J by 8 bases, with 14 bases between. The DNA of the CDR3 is TGTGCCAGCAGCTTGTCCAGCAGGGGATATTCACCCCTCCACTTT. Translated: CASSLSSRGYSPLHF.

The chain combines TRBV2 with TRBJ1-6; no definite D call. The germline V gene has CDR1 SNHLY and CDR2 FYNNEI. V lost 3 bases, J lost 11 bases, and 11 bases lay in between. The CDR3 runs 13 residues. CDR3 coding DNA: TGTGCCAGCAGTGACGTACGGGGTCCACCCCTCCACTTT. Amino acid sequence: CASSDVRGPPLHF.

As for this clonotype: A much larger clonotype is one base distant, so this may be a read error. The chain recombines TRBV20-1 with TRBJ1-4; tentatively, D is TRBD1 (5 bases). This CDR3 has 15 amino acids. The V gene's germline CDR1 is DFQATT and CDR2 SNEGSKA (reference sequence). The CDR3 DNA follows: TGCAGTGCTGGGGAGGCCGGCAGGGCGAGTGAAAAACGGTTTTTT. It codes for CSAGEAGRASEKRFF.

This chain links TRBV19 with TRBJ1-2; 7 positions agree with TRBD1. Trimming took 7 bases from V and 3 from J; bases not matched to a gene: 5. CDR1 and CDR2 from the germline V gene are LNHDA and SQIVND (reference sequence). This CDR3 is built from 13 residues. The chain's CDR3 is CASTIGTDYGYTF. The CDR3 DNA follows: TGTGCCAGTACCATCGGGACAGACTATGGCTACACCTTC. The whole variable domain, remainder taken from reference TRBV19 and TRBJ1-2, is DGGITQSPKYLFRKEGQNVTLSCEQNLNHDAMYWYRQDPGQGLRLIYYSQIVNDFQKGDIAEGYSVSREKKESFPLTVTSAQKNPTAFYLCASTIGTDYGYTFGSGTRLTVV.

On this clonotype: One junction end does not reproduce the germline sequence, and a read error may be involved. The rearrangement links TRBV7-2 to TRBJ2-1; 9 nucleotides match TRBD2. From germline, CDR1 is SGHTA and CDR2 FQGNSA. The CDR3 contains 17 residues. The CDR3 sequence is CASSSPTTSGPYSEQFF. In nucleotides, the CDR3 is TGTGCCAGCAGCTCCCCGACGACTAGCGGACCCTACAGTGAGCAGTTCTTC.

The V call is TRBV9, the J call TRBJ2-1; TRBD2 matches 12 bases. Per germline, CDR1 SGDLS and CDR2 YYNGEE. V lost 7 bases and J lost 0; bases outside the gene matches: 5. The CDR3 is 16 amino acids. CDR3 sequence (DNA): TGTGCCAGCGGCGCTAGCGGGGGGGCCTCCTACAATGAGCAGTTCTTC. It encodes CASGASGGASYNEQFF.

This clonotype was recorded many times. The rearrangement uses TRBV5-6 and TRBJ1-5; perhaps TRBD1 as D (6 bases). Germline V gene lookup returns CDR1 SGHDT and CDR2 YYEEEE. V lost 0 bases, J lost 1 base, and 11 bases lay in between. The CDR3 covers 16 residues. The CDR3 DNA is TGTGCCAGCAGCTTGGATGGGGGGCAGAGCAATCAGCCCCAGCATTTT. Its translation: CASSLDGGQSNQPQHF. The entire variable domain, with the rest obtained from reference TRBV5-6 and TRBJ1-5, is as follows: DAGVTQSPTHLIKTRGQQVTLRCSPKSGHDTVSWYQQALGQGPQFIFQYYEEEERQRGNFPDRFSGHQFPNYSSELNVNALLLGDSALYLCASSLDGGQSNQPQHFGDGTRLSIL.

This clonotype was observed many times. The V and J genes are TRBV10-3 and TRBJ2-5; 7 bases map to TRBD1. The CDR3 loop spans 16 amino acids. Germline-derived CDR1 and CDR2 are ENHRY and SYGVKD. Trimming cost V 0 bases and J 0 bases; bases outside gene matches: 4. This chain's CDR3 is CAISESRGRYQETQYF. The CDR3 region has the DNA TGTGCCATCAGTGAGTCAAGGGGGCGGTACCAAGAGACCCAGTACTTC.

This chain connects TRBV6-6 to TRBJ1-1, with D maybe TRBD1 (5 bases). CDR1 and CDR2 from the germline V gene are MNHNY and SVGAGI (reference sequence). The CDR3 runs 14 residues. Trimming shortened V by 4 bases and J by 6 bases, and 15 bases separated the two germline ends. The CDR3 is CASSSPGLSPEAFF. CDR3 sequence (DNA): TGTGCCAGCAGTTCTCCGGGACTTAGCCCTGAAGCTTTCTTT.

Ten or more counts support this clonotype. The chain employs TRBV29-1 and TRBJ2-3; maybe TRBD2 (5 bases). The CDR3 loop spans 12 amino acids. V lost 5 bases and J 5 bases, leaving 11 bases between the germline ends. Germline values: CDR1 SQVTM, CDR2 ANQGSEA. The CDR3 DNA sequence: TGCAGCGTTCGAGGGTCTGAAGATACGCAGTATTTT. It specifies CSVRGSEDTQYF.

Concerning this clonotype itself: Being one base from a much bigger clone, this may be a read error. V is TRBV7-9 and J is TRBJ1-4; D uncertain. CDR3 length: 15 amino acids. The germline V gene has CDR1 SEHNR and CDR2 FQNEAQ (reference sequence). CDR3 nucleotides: TGTGCCAGCAGCTTTGACGGAACAACTGATGAAAAACTGTTTTTT. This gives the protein CASSFDGTTDEKLFF.

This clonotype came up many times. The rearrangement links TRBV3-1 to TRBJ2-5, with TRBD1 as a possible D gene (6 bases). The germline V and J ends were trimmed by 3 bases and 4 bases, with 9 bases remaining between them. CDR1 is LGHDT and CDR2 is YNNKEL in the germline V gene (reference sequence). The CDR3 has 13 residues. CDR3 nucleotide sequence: TGTGCCAGCAGCCAGGGGGCCGGAGAGACCCAGTACTTC. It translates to CASSQGAGETQYF.

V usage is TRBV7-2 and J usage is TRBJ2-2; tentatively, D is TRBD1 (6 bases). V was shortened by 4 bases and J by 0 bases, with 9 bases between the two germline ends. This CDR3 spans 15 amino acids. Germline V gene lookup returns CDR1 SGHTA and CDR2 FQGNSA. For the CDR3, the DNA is TGTGCCAGCAGCTCAGAGGGGGCGAACACCGGGGAGCTGTTTTTT. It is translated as CASSSEGANTGELFF.

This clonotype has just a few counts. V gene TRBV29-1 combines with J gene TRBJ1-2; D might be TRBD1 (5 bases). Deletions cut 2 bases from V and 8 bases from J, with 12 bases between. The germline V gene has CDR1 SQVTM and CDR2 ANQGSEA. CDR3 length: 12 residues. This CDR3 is CSVETGCLGYTF. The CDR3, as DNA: TGCAGCGTTGAAACAGGTTGTTTGGGCTACACCTTC.

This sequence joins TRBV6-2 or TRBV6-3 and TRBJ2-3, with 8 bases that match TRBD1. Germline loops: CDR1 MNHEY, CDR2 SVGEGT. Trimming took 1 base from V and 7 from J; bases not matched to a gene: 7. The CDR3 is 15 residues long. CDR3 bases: TGTGCCAGCAGTTACTTGGACAGGGACCTTCATACGCAGTATTTT. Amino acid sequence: CASSYLDRDLHTQYF.

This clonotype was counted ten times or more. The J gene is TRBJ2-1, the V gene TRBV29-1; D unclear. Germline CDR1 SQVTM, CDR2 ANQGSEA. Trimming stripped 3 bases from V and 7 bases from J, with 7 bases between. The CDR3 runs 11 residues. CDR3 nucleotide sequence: TGCAGCGTTGATCGGGTAAATGAGCAGTTCTTC. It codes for CSVDRVNEQFF.

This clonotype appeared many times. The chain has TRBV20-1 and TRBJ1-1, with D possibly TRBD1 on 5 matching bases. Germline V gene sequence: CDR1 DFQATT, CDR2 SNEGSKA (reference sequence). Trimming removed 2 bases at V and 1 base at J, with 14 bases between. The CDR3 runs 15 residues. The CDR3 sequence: CSARPLGATNTEAFF. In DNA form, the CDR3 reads TGCAGTGCTAGACCTCTTGGGGCAACGAACACTGAAGCTTTCTTT.

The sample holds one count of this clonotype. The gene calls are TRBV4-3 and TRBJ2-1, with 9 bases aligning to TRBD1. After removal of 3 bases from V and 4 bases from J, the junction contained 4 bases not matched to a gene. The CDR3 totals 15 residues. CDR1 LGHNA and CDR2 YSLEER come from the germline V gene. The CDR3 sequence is CASSQTGTGYNEQFF. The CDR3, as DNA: TGCGCCAGCAGCCAGACCGGGACAGGGTACAATGAGCAGTTCTTC.

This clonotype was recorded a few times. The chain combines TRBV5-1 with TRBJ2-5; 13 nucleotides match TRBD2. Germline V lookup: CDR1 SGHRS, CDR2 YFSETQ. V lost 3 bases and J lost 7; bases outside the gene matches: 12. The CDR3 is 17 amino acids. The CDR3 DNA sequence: TGCGCCAGCAGCTCCTCCCGGACTAGCGGGGGTCCCTCGACCCAGTACTTC. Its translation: CASSSSRTSGGPSTQYF.

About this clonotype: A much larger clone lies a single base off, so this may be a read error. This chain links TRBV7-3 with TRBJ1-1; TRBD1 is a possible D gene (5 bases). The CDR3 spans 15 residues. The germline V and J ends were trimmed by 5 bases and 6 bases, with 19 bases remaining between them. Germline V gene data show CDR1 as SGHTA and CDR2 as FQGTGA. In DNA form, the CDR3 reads TGTGCCAGCAGCGTCGCGGGTGGGCAGGGCCCTGAAGCTTTCTTT. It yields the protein CASSVAGGQGPEAFF.

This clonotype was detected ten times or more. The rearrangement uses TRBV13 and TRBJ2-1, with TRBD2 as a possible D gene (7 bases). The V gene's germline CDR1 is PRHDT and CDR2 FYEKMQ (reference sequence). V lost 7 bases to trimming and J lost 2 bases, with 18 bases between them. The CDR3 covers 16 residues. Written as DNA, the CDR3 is TGTGCCAGCACCCAAGGGGCGGGGGCAACCTACAATGAGCAGTTCTTC. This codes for CASTQGAGATYNEQFF.

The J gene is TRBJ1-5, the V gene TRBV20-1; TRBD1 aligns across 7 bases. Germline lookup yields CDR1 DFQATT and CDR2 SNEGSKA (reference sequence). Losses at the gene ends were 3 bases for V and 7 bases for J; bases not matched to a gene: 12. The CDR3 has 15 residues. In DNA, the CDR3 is TGCAGTGCTAGCGGCCAGGGGGGTTATGGGCAGCCCCAGCATTTT. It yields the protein CSASGQGGYGQPQHF.

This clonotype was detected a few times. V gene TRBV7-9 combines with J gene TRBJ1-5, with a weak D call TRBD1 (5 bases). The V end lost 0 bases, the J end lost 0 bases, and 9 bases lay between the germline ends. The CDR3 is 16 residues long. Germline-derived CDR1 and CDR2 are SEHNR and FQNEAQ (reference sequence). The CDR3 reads CASSLAGEYSNQPQHF. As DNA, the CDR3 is TGTGCCAGCAGCTTAGCAGGGGAATATAGCAATCAGCCCCAGCATTTT. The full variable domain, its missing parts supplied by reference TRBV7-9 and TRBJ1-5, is DTGVSQNPRHKITKRGQNVTFRCDPISEHNRLYWYRQTLGQGPEFLTYFQNEAQLEKSRLLSDRFSAERPKGSFSTLEIQRTEQGDSAMYLCASSLAGEYSNQPQHFGDGTRLSIL.

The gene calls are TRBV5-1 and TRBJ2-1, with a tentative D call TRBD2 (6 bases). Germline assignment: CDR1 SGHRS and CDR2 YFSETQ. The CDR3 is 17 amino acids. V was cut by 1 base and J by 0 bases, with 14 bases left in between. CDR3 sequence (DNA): TGCGCCAGCAGCTTGTATGAGGGAGGTAGCTCCTACAATGAGCAGTTCTTC. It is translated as CASSLYEGGSSYNEQFF.